What follows is one T cell receptor beta chain and its context. Its antigen remains unknown. Trimming took 10 bases from V and 4 from J; bases not matched to a gene: 6. Germline CDR1 LGHDT, CDR2 YNNKEL (reference sequence). This CDR3 is built from 12 residues. The data belong to a study of blood T cells in healthy people across ages. Whole-study findings and limits: The authors considered diversity estimates from one million T cells to be underestimates. Long-lived and aged donors differed, with more naive CD4+ cells and higher diversity in the long-lived.

It was with a sample-barcoded 5' primer and a J-beta primer mix that a second PCR of roughly 7 to 12 cycles was run. TCRdb reprocessed the 5' RACE reads with MiXCR, giving one entry per CDR3 protein. The sample contains around 1,500,000 distinct CDR3 sequences, around two fifths of which appear only once. The TCR sequence derives from a woman under 30 in good health. The chain has TRBV3-1 and TRBJ1-1, with 7 positions matching TRBD1. Source material: blood. CDR3 DNA: TGTGCCATTTCACAGGGGCTCACTGAAGCTTTCTTT. The encoded protein is CAISQGLTEAFF.